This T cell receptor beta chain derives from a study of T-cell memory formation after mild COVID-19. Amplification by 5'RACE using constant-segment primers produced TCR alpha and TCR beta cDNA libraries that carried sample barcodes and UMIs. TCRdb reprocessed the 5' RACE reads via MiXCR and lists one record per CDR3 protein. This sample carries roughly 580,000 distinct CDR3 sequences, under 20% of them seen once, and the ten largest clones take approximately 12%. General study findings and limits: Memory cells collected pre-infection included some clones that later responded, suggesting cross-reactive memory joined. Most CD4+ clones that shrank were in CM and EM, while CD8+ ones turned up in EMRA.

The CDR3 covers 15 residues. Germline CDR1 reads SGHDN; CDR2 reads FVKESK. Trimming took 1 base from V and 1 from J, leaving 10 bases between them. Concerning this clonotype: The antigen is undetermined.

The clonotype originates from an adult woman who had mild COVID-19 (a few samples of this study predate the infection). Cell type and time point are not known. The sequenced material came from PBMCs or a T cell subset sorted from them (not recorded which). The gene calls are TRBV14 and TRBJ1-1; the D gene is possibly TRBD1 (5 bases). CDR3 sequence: CASSQVQGRNTEAFF. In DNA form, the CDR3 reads TGTGCCAGCAGCCAAGTTCAGGGTAGGAACACTGAAGCTTTCTTT.